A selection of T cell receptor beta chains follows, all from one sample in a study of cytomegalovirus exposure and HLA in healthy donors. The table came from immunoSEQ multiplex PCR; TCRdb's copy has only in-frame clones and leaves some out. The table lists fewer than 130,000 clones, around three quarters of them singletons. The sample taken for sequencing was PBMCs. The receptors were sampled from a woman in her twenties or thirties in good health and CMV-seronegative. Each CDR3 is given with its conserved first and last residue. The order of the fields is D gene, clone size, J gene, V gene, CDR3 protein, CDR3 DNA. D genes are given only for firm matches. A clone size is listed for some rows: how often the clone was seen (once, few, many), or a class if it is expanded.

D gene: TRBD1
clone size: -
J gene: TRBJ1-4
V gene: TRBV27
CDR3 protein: CASTPGQGLLLFF
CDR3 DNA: TGTGCCAGCACCCCGGGACAGGGCCTTTTACTGTTTTTT

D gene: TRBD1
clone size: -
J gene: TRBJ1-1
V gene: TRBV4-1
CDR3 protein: CASSQDLDRLNTEAFF
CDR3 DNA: TGCGCCAGCAGCCAGGACTTGGACAGGCTGAACACTGAAGCTTTCTTT

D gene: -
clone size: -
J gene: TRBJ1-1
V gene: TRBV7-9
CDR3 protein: CASSESEEMAFF
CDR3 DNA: TGTGCCTCCTCAGAATCCGAGGAGATGGCTTTCTTT

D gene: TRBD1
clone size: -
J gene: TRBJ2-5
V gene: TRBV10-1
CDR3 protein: CASSDPDRVETQYF
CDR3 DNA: TGCGCCAGCAGTGACCCGGACAGGGTGGAGACCCAGTACTTC

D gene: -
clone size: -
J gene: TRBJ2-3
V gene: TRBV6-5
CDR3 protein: CASSLQGSDTQYF
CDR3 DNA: TGTGCCAGCAGTTTACAGGGATCAGATACGCAGTATTTT

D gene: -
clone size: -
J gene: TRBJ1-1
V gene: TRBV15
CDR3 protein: CATSKSWEMNTEAFF
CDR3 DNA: TGTGCCACCAGCAAAAGTTGGGAGATGAACACTGAAGCTTTCTTT

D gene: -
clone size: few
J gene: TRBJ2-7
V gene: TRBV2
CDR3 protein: CASNRDTSYEQYF
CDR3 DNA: TGTGCCAGCAACAGGGACACTTCCTACGAGCAGTACTTC

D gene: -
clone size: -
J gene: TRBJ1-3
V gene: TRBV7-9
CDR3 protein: CASSRPGGAKGNTIYF
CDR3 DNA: TGTGCCAGCAGCCGACCTGGCGGGGCGAAAGGAAACACCATATATTTT

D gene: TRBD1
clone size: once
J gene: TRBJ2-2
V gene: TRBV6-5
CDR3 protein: CASSYGTVKSGELFF
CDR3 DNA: TGTGCCAGCAGTTACGGGACAGTAAAATCAGGGGAGCTGTTTTTT

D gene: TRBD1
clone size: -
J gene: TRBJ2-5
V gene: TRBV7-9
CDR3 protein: CASSAIPGGGETQYF
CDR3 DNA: TGTGCCAGCAGCGCGATTCCAGGGGGCGGTGAGACCCAGTACTTC

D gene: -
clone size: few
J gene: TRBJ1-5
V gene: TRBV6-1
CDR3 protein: CASWPGNNQPQHF
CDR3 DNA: TGTGCCAGCTGGCCAGGAAACAATCAGCCCCAGCATTTT

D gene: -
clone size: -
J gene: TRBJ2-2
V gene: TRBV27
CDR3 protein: CASSLSIAGELFF
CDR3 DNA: TGTGCCAGCAGTTTGTCTATTGCCGGGGAGCTGTTTTTT

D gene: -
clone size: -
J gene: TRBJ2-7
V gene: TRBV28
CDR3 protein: CASSFASEAYEQYF
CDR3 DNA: TGTGCCAGCAGTTTTGCTAGCGAAGCCTACGAGCAGTACTTC

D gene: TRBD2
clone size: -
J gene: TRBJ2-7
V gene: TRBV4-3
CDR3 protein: CASSQDLGLAGAPSYEQYF
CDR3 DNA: TGCGCCAGCAGCCAAGATCTGGGACTAGCGGGAGCCCCCTCCTACGAGCAGTACTTC

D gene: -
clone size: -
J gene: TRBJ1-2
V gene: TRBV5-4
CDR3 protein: CASSTDGRGFGYGYTF
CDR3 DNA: TGTGCCAGCAGTACCGACGGGAGAGGCTTTGGGTATGGCTACACCTTC

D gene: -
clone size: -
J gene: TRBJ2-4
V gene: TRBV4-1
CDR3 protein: CASSQDWGEASRNIQYF
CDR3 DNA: TGCGCCAGCAGCCAAGATTGGGGGGAGGCCTCAAGGAACATTCAGTACTTC

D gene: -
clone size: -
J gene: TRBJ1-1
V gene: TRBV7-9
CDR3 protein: CASSLAVETEAFF
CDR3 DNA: TGTGCCAGCAGCTTAGCGGTCGAGACTGAAGCTTTCTTT

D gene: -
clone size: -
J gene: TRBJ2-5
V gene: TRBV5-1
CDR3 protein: CASSQRDSGIVEAQYF
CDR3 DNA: TGCGCCAGCAGCCAACGCGACTCAGGGATAGTTGAAGCCCAGTACTTC

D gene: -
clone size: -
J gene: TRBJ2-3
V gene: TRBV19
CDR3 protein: CASSIIGGTDTQYF
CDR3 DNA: TGTGCCAGTAGTATTATAGGGGGCACAGATACGCAGTATTTT

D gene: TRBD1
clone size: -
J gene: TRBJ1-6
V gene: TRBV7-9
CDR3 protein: CASSLMGTDNSPLHF
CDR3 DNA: TGTGCCAGCAGCTTAATGGGGACAGATAATTCACCCCTCCACTTT

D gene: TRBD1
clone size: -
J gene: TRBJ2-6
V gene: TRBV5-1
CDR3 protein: CASSRQGTSGANVLTF
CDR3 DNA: TGCGCCAGCAGCAGACAGGGTACCTCTGGGGCCAACGTCCTGACTTTC

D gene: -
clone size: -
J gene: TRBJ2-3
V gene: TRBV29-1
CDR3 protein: CSVDRIERADTQYF
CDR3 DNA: TGCAGCGTTGATCGAATAGAGAGGGCAGATACGCAGTATTTT

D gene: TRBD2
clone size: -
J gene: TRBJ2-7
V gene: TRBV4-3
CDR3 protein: CASSQDRASGSSYEQYF
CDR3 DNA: TGCGCCAGCAGCCAAGATAGGGCTAGCGGGAGTTCCTACGAGCAGTACTTC

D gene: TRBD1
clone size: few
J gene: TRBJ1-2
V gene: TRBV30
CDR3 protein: CAWSPGTGVGGYTF
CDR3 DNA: TGTGCCTGGAGCCCCGGGACAGGGGTCGGAGGCTACACCTTC

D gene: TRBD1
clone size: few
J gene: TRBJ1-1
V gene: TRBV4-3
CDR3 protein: CASSLGTGRGVNTEAFF
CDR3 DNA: TGCGCCAGCAGCCTCGGGACAGGGAGAGGGGTGAACACTGAAGCTTTCTTT

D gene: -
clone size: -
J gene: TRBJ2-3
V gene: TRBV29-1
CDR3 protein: CSVDSPSTDTQYF
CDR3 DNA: TGCAGCGTCGACAGCCCTAGCACAGATACGCAGTATTTT

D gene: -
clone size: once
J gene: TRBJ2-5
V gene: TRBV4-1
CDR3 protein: CASSQVTQLETQYF
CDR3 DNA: TGCGCCAGCAGCCAAGTTACACAGCTGGAGACCCAGTACTTC

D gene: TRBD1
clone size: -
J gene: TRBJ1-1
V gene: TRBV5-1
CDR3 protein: CASRRGENTEAFF
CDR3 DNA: TGCGCCAGCCGCAGGGGGGAGAACACTGAAGCTTTCTTT

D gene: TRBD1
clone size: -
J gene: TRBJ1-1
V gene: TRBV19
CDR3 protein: CASSRDRGSPEAFF
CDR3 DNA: TGTGCCAGTAGTAGGGACAGGGGGAGTCCTGAAGCTTTCTTT

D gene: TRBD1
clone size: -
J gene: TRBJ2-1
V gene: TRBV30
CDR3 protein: CAFTGGADNEQFF
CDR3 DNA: TGTGCCTTCACAGGGGGTGCGGACAATGAGCAGTTCTTC

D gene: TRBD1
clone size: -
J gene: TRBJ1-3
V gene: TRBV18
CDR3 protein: CASQTDRANSGNTIYF
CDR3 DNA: TGTGCCAGCCAAACGGACAGGGCCAACTCTGGAAACACCATATATTTT

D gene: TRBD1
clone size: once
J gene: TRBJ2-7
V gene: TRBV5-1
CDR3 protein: CASSFEQGAYEQYF
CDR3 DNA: TGCGCCAGCAGCTTTGAACAGGGGGCCTACGAGCAGTACTTC

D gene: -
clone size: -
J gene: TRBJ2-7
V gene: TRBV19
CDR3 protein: CASMAGGSGEQYF
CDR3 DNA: TGTGCCAGTATGGCAGGGGGGTCGGGCGAGCAGTACTTC

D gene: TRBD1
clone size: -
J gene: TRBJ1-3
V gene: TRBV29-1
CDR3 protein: CNVSSGGISGNTIYF
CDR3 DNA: TGCAACGTTTCGTCAGGGGGCATCTCTGGAAACACCATATATTTT

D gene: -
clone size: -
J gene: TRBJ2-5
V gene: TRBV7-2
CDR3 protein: CASSLEPWGDETQYF
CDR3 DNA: TGTGCCAGCAGCTTAGAGCCTTGGGGGGATGAGACCCAGTACTTC

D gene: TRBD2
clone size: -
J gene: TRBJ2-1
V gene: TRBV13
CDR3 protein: CASSSRPLTSASYNEQFF
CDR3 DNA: TGTGCCAGCAGCTCCCGACCCCTTACTAGCGCCTCCTACAATGAGCAGTTCTTC

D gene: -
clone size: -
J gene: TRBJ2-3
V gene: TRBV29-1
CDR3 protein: CSVGRGQSLTDTQYF
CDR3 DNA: TGCAGCGTTGGGAGAGGACAGTCCCTCACAGATACGCAGTATTTT

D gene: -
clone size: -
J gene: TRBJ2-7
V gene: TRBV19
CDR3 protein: CASSESSYEQYF
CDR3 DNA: TGTGCCAGTAGCGAGTCCTCCTACGAGCAGTACTTC

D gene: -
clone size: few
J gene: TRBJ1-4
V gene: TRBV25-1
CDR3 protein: CASSERTFSEKLFF
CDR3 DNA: TGTGCCAGCAGTGAACGAACATTCTCTGAAAAACTGTTTTTT

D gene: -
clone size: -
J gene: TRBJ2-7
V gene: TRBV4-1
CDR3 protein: CASSHAAGLDPTTQYF
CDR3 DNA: TGCGCCAGCAGCCACGCCGCGGGACTGGATCCTACGACGCAGTACTTC

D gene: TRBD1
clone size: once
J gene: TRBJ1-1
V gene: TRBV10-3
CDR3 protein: CAISEKTGSTEAFF
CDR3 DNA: TGTGCCATCAGTGAGAAGACAGGGTCCACTGAAGCTTTCTTT

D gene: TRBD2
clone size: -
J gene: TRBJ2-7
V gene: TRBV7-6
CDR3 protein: CASSPHGAGGSQYF
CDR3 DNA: TGTGCCAGCAGCCCCCACGGGGCGGGGGGTTCCCAGTACTTC

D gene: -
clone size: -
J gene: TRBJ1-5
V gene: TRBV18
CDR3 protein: CASSGYGGVNQPQHF
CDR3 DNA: TGTGCCAGCTCAGGTTATGGGGGCGTCAATCAGCCCCAGCATTTT

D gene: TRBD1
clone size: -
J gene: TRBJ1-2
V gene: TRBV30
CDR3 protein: CAWSALGQGIYGYTF
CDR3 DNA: TGTGCCTGGAGTGCGTTAGGACAGGGGATTTATGGCTACACCTTC

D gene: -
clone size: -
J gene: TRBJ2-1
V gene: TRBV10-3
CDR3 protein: CAISDGLPLPIGEQFF
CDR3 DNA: TGTGCCATCAGTGATGGGCTACCCCTCCCTATTGGTGAGCAGTTCTTC

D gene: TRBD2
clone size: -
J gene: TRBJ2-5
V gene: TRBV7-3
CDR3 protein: CASSLTGGGKTQYF
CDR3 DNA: TGTGCCAGCAGCTTAACGGGCGGGGGGAAGACCCAGTACTTC

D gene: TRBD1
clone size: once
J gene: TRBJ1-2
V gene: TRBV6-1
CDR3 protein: CASSLEGQGIYGYTF
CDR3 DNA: TGTGCCAGCAGCCTGGAGGGACAGGGGATCTATGGCTACACCTTC

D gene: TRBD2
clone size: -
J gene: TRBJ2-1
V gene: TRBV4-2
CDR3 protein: CASSQEAGGPPYNEQFF
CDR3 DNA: TGTGCCAGCAGCCAAGAAGCGGGGGGGCCCCCTTACAATGAGCAGTTCTTC

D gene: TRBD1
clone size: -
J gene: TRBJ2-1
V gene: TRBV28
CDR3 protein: CASSQSTGQINEQFF
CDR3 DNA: TGTGCCAGCAGTCAGTCGACAGGGCAGATAAATGAGCAGTTCTTC

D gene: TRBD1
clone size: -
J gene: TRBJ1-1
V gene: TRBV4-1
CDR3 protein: CASSQAERQGARAFF
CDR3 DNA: TGCGCCAGCAGCCAAGCGGAAAGACAGGGGGCAAGGGCTTTCTTT

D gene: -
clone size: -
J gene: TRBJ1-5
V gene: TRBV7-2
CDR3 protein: CASSFDSRANQPQHF
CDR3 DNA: TGTGCCAGCAGCTTCGATAGCAGGGCCAATCAGCCCCAGCATTTT